The next 8 T cell receptor beta chains were all read from a single sample in a study of regulatory T cells in long-lasting Graves disease. To make TCR beta libraries, researchers used iRepertoire HTBI primers and Arm-PCR of CDR3 regions. TCRdb re-analysed the multiplex PCR reads in MiXCR, keeping a single row per CDR3 protein. The sample shows about 470,000 distinct CDR3 sequences, around 21% of them seen only once. Time point given: persistent/refractory GD, antithyroid drugs over 5 years with positive TRAb. The TCR library was made from RNA that had been extracted from PBMCs in TRIzol. This specimen consisted of peripheral blood mononuclear cells (PBMCs), obtained when the disease was refractory, from a patient treated with antithyroid drugs. The receptors originated from a female donor with Graves disease.

The chain links TRBV4-1 to TRBJ1-1; 8 bases match TRBD1. The CDR3 runs to 15 residues. Germline trimming cut 4 bases from V and 3 bases from J; bases unmatched to any gene: 7. Germline V CDR1 and CDR2: MGHRA, YSYEKL. The CDR3 region has the DNA TGCGCCAGCAGCCCAGTATCGACAGGGGACACTGAAGCTTTCTTT. Translating gives CASSPVSTGDTEAFF.

This clonotype was seen a handful of times. V is TRBV28 and J is TRBJ2-3; TRBD2 agrees at 8 bases. This CDR3 region has 19 residues. Germline trimming cut 4 bases from V and 0 bases from J; bases unmatched to any gene: 15. Germline CDR1 is MDHEN and CDR2 is SYDVKM. The CDR3 DNA follows: TGTGCCAGCAGTTCACCCCGTCTTACTAGCGGTACTAGCACAGATACGCAGTATTTT. It codes for CASSSPRLTSGTSTDTQYF.

This clonotype was counted at least ten times. The chain's CDR3 is CASRPLGGSYEQYF. CDR3 bases: TGTGCCAGCAGGCCGCTAGGGGGCTCCTACGAGCAGTACTTC. The gene calls are TRBV27 and TRBJ2-7, with D possibly matching TRBD1 (6 bases). Germline CDR1 and CDR2: MNHEY and SMNVEV (reference sequence). The V gene lost 6 bases and the J gene lost 0 bases, with 12 bases spanning the gap. The CDR3 sequence is 14 residues long.

This chain uses TRBV3-1 with TRBJ1-2, with D possibly TRBD1 on 6 matching bases. The V gene's germline CDR1 is LGHDT and CDR2 YNNKEL (reference sequence). Trimming removed 5 bases at V and 8 bases at J, with 21 bases between. CDR3 size: 15 residues. CDR3 nucleotides: TGTGCCAGCAGCGGATATCACAGGGAACAATGGGGCTACACCTTC. Its translation: CASSGYHREQWGYTF. The variable domain in full, completed from reference TRBV3-1 and TRBJ1-2, reads DTAVSQTPKYLVTQMGNDKSIKCEQNLGHDTMYWYKQDSKKFLKIMFSYNNKELIINETVPNRFSPKSPDKAHLNLHINSLELGDSAVYFCASSGYHREQWGYTFGSGTRLTVV.

This clonotype was detected ten times or more. J is TRBJ2-5 and V is TRBV24-1, with 7 bases aligning to TRBD1. CDR1 is KGHDR and CDR2 is SFDVKD in the germline V gene. The CDR3 has 13 residues. Trimming cost V 7 bases and J 2 bases; bases outside gene matches: 3. The CDR3 sequence: CATRRDSQETQYF. The CDR3 DNA reads TGTGCCACCAGGAGGGACAGTCAAGAGACCCAGTACTTC.

This clonotype has just a few counts. The CDR3 DNA follows: TGTGCCAGTAAACCTCTGTCTGGAACTGAAGCTTTCTTT. It specifies CASKPLSGTEAFF. V usage is TRBV19 and J usage is TRBJ1-1; unclear D gene. Germline V CDR1 and CDR2: LNHDA, SQIVND (reference sequence). The CDR3 loop spans 13 amino acids. Trimming cost V 7 bases and J 5 bases, with 14 bases left between them. The entire variable domain, with the rest obtained from reference TRBV19 and TRBJ1-1, is as follows: DGGITQSPKYLFRKEGQNVTLSCEQNLNHDAMYWYRQDPGQGLRLIYYSQIVNDFQKGDIAEGYSVSREKKESFPLTVTSAQKNPTAFYLCASKPLSGTEAFFGQGTRLTVV.

This clonotype came up many times. Germline and junction disagree at one end, which may indicate a read error. The chain is built from TRBV7-7 and TRBJ2-5, with 10 bases matching TRBD1. CDR3 length: 15 residues. Germline V gene lookup returns CDR1 SSHAT and CDR2 FNYEAQ (reference sequence). Written as DNA, the CDR3 is TGTGCTAGCAGCCCCGCGGGACAGGGGAGAGAGACCCAGTACTTC. As protein: CASSPAGQGRETQYF.

The CDR3 protein is CASSLYRDQETQYF. In DNA, the CDR3 is TGTGCCAGCAGTTTGTACAGGGACCAAGAGACCCAGTACTTC. The rearrangement joins TRBV12-3 or TRBV12-4 to TRBJ2-5, with a weak D call TRBD1 (6 bases). The CDR3 runs 14 residues. V shed 3 bases and J shed 0 bases, with 8 bases lying between them.